Following are 17 T cell receptor beta chains from one sample sequenced in a study of cytomegalovirus exposure and HLA in healthy donors. PCR amplification relied on 60 Vbeta primers (plus 13 Jbeta primers). TCRdb keeps only in-frame clones here, not all; method: immunoSEQ multiplex PCR. This repertoire shows about 94,000 clones, roughly 77% found once; its top ten account for approximately 10%. The sequenced sample consisted of PBMCs. These receptors originate from a human donor in good health.

The V and J genes are TRBV7-8 and TRBJ2-7, with 13 bases matching TRBD2. V dropped 0 bases and J dropped 7; count of bases not matched to a gene: 12. The length of the CDR3 is 18 residues. In germline, CDR1 is SGHVS, CDR2 FQNEAQ. The CDR3 spells CASSLASGLAGAVTEQYF. The CDR3 region has the DNA TGTGCCAGCAGCTTAGCGTCCGGACTAGCGGGGGCAGTTACGGAGCAGTACTTC.

The CDR3 region has the DNA TGTGCCAGCAGCTCCGCGGGGAGAGGAAACACCATATATTTT. It encodes CASSSAGRGNTIYF. The chain links TRBV11-2 to TRBJ1-3; D ambiguous. V was trimmed by 4 bases and J by 4 bases, leaving 11 bases between them. Per the germline V gene, CDR1 is SGHAT and CDR2 is FQNNGV. The CDR3 is 14 amino acids.

The genes are TRBV7-3 and TRBJ2-1; 9 bases fit TRBD2. The CDR3 length is 17 residues. Germline V gene sequence: CDR1 SGHTA, CDR2 FQGTGA. Unmatched junction bases numbered 13, after V lost 0 bases and J lost 10 bases. In nucleotides, the CDR3 is TGTGCCAGCAGCTTAACCCCCAGTAGCGGGAGTATCGGAGAGCAGTTCTTC. Residues: CASSLTPSSGSIGEQFF. Filled out from reference TRBV7-3 and TRBJ2-1, the complete variable domain reads GAGVSQTPSNKVTEKGKYVELRCDPISGHTALYWYRQSLGQGPEFLIYFQGTGAADDSGLPNDRFFAVRPEGSVSTLKIQRTERGDSAVYLCASSLTPSSGSIGEQFFGPGTRLTVL.

The chain is built from TRBV7-3 and TRBJ1-1, with 8 bases lining up with TRBD1. The CDR3 length is 16 residues. Trimming took 1 base from V and 3 from J; bases not matched to a gene: 7. Looked up from germline, CDR1 is SGHTA and CDR2 is FQGTGA. CDR3 DNA sequence: TGTGCCAGCAGCTTAATCCCGACAGGGGCTTACACTGAAGCTTTCTTT. Its translation is CASSLIPTGAYTEAFF.

This CDR3 reads CAISGRQDFQPQHF. The CDR3 DNA reads as TGTGCCATCAGTGGCCGACAGGATTTTCAGCCCCAGCATTTT. The chain joins TRBV10-3 to TRBJ1-5; weak D call: TRBD1 (6 bases). This CDR3 is 14 amino acids long. Germline-derived CDR1 and CDR2 are ENHRY and SYGVKD. The V end was cut by 4 bases, the J end by 6 bases, with 13 bases between.

The rearrangement uses TRBV7-7 and TRBJ2-2; 8 bases map to TRBD2. The CDR3 sequence is 15 residues long. V trimming: 1 base; J trimming: 7 bases; junction bases outside the gene matches: 5. CDR1 is SSHAT, CDR2 FNYEAQ, per germline (reference sequence). CDR3 region: CASSLGTGGNGELFF. Here the CDR3 DNA reads TGTGCCAGCAGCTTAGGGACGGGGGGGAACGGGGAGCTGTTTTTT.

The CDR3 reads CASSFGGWGGHTGELFF. As DNA, the CDR3 is TGTGCCAGCAGCTTTGGGGGTTGGGGGGGCCACACCGGGGAGCTGTTTTTT. V and J are TRBV11-3 and TRBJ2-2; D is perhaps TRBD2 (7 bases). CDR3 length: 17 residues. Germline V lookup: CDR1 SGHNT, CDR2 YENEEA. V was clipped by 3 bases and J by 3 bases, with 17 bases between them.

This clone was counted a single time. V is TRBV6-6 and J is TRBJ1-5; tentative D call: TRBD1 (5 bases). This CDR3 spans 16 amino acids. V lost 2 bases to trimming and J lost 7 bases, with 18 bases between them. Germline lookup yields CDR1 MNHNY and CDR2 SVGAGI (reference sequence). The CDR3 sequence is CASSYEEGRGRQPQHF. In DNA, the CDR3 is TGTGCCAGCAGTTACGAGGAGGGGCGAGGCAGACAGCCCCAGCATTTT.

The chain has TRBV7-9 and TRBJ2-2, with TRBD2 matching 8 bases. V shed 2 bases, J shed 8 bases, and the junction held 1 base outside the gene matches. The CDR3 is 13 amino acids. The germline gives CDR1 SEHNR, CDR2 FQNEAQ (reference sequence). This CDR3 is CASSLRLAGELFF. CDR3 bases: TGTGCCAGCAGCTTAAGACTAGCGGGGGAGCTGTTTTTT. The full variable domain, its missing parts supplied by reference TRBV7-9 and TRBJ2-2, is DTGVSQNPRHKITKRGQNVTFRCDPISEHNRLYWYRQTLGQGPEFLTYFQNEAQLEKSRLLSDRFSAERPKGSFSTLEIQRTEQGDSAMYLCASSLRLAGELFFGEGSRLTVL.

V gene TRBV18 combines with J gene TRBJ1-2, with a possible D match to TRBD1 (6 bases). Germline CDR1 and CDR2: KGHSH and LQKENI. The V gene lost 4 bases and the J gene lost 2 bases, with 11 bases spanning the gap. The CDR3 runs 14 residues. CDR3 protein: CASSRGGGNYGYTF. For the CDR3, the DNA is TGTGCCAGCTCACGCGGGGGGGGCAACTATGGCTACACCTTC.

The gene calls are TRBV19 and TRBJ1-1; D ambiguous. Trimming removed 11 bases from V and 2 bases from J, with 3 bases in between. The germline V gene has CDR1 LNHDA and CDR2 SQIVND (reference sequence). The length of the CDR3 is 9 residues. CDR3 in amino acids: CALNTEAFF. The CDR3 nucleotides are TGTGCCCTAAACACTGAAGCTTTCTTT.

This clone was detected only a few times. This rearrangement joins TRBV5-6 to TRBJ2-1; D unresolved. CDR1 is SGHDT, CDR2 YYEEEE, per germline. This CDR3 region has 12 residues. Trimming pared 1 base from V and 8 bases from J, leaving 7 bases between. The CDR3, as DNA: TGTGCCAGCAGCTTGCCCAGGCATGAGCAGTTCTTC. It encodes CASSLPRHEQFF.

The rearrangement joins TRBV7-6 to TRBJ2-7; 9 bases match TRBD1. V trimming: 5 bases; J trimming: 0 bases; junction bases outside the gene matches: 5. This CDR3 region has 15 residues. The germline V gene has CDR1 SGHVS and CDR2 FNYEAQ. CDR3 amino acids: CASSPWTGVSYEQYF. DNA for the CDR3: TGTGCCAGCAGCCCTTGGACAGGGGTCTCCTACGAGCAGTACTTC.

This chain connects TRBV29-1 to TRBJ2-5, with TRBD1 matching 7 bases. The J call may be in error: the DNA end matches TRBJ2-7 better. CDR1 is SQVTM and CDR2 is ANQGSEA in the germline V gene. This CDR3 comprises 11 residues. The CDR3 is CSTNRGDEQYF. In DNA, the CDR3 is TGCAGCACGAACAGGGGAGACGAGCAGTACTTC.

The chain uses TRBV9 and TRBJ1-4, with 9 bases lining up with TRBD1. Germline V gives CDR1 SGDLS, CDR2 YYNGEE. V was clipped by 0 bases and J by 2 bases; unmatched bases: 5. This CDR3 is built from 17 residues. In DNA form, the CDR3 reads TGTGCCAGCAGCGTAGGGACAGGGGCGCCTACTAATGAAAAACTGTTTTTT. Its translation is CASSVGTGAPTNEKLFF.

This chain joins TRBV6-6 and TRBJ2-7, with 14 bases fitting TRBD2. CDR3 length equals 15 residues. Germline CDR1 and CDR2: MNHNY and SVGAGI (reference sequence). Trimming removed 5 bases from V and 5 bases from J; junction bases left unmatched: 5. CDR3 loop: CASSQTSGRADEQYF. As DNA, the CDR3 is TGTGCCAGCAGTCAGACTAGCGGGAGGGCGGACGAGCAGTACTTC.

The chain employs TRBV7-2 and TRBJ2-3, with D possibly TRBD1 on 8 matching bases. Germline values: CDR1 SGHTA, CDR2 FQGNSA. V was shortened by 6 bases and J by 6 bases, with 25 bases between the two germline ends. The CDR3 covers 17 residues. The CDR3 protein is CASRPRQGRVQRDTQYF. The CDR3 DNA follows: TGTGCCAGCAGACCCCGACAGGGGAGGGTTCAACGGGATACGCAGTATTTT. Full variable domain (rest looked up from reference TRBV7-2 and TRBJ2-3): GAGVSQSPSNKVTEKGKDVELRCDPISGHTALYWYRQSLGQGLEFLIYFQGNSAPDKSGLPSDRFSAERTGGSVSTLTIQRTQQEDSAVYLCASRPRQGRVQRDTQYFGPGTRLTVL.